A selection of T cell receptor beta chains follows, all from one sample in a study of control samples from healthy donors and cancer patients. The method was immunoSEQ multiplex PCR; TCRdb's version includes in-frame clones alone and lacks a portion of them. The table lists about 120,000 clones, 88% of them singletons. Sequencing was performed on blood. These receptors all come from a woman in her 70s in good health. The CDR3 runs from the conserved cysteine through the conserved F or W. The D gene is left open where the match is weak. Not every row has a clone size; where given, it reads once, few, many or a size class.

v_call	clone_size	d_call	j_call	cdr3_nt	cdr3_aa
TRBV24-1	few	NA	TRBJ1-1	TGTGCCACCAGTGGGCAGTTGAACACTGAAGCTTTCTTT	CATSGQLNTEAFF
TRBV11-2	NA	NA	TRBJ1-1	TGTGCCAGCAGCTTAGATCATCGGAGTTTGAACACTGAAGCTTTCTTT	CASSLDHRSLNTEAFF
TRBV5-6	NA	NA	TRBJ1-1	TGTGCCAGCAGCTTGCTCGGTGCTGAAGCTTTCTTT	CASSLLGAEAFF
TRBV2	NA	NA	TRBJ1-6	TGTGCCAGCACCGACTCCCAGGGGAACTATAATTCACCCCTCCACTTT	CASTDSQGNYNSPLHF
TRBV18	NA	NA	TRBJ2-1	TGTGCCAGCTCTCCCCGGCGGGGCTCCAATGAGCAGTTCTTC	CASSPRRGSNEQFF
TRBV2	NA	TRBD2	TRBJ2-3	TGTGCCAGCAGTGGACTAGCGGGAGCAGATACGCAGTATTTT	CASSGLAGADTQYF
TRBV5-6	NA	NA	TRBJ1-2	TGTGCCAGCAGCTTGAACTATGGCTACACCTTC	CASSLNYGYTF
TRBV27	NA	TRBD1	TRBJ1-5	TGTGCCAGCAGTTCCCGTGGACAGGATAGCAATCAGCCCCAGCATTTT	CASSSRGQDSNQPQHF
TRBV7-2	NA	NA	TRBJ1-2	TGTGCCAGCAGCCCCGGAGGGGGTCTCTATGGCTACACCTTC	CASSPGGGLYGYTF
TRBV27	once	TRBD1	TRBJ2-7	TGTGCCAGCAGTTTGGGGCAGGGGGCATACGAGCAGTACTTC	CASSLGQGAYEQYF
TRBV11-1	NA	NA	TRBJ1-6	TGTGCCAGCAGCTTTAGTAATTCACCCCTCCACTTT	CASSFSNSPLHF
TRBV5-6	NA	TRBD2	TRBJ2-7	TGTGCCAGCAGCTTAGGGACTAGCGGGGGGTACGAGCAGTACTTC	CASSLGTSGGYEQYF
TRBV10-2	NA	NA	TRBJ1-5	TGCGCCAGCAGTCCAAGGGGGATAGCAAGTCAGCCCCAGCATTTT	CASSPRGIASQPQHF
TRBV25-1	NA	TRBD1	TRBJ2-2	TGTGCCAGCAGTGACCCCGGGACAGGGACTGGCGGGGAGCTGTTTTTT	CASSDPGTGTGGELFF
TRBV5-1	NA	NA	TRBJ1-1	TGCGCCAGCACCCCGGACCCAAGAGGCACTGAAGCTTTCTTT	CASTPDPRGTEAFF
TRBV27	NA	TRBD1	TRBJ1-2	TGTGCCAGCAGGCAAACAGGGGGCGTTTCCTCCGGCTACACCTTC	CASRQTGGVSSGYTF
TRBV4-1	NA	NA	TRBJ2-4	TGCGCCAGCAGCCGAACGGGAGAGAGCATTCAGTACTTC	CASSRTGESIQYF
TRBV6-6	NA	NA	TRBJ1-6	TGTGCCAGCAGTTACGGACAAATGAATTCACCCCTCCACTTT	CASSYGQMNSPLHF
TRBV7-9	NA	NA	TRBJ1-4	TGTGCCAGCAGCTCCGGGGATTCGCTGTTTTTT	CASSSGDSLFF
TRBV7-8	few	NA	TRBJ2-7	TGTGCCAGCAGCTTGCTTAGGTACGACGAGCAGTACTTC	CASSLLRYDEQYF
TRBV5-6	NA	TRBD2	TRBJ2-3	TGTGCCAGCAGCTTGGTTACTAGCGGACGCACAGATACGCAGTATTTT	CASSLVTSGRTDTQYF
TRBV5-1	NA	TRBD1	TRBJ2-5	TGCGCCAGCAGCTTGGAATCGGTTAGGGGGCGAGAGACCCAGTACTTC	CASSLESVRGRETQYF